This T cell receptor (beta chain) was found in a study of Ad26.COV2.S vaccination and SARS-CoV-2 variants. Overall study results and limits: Vaccinated and placebo-treated recipients had similar non-spike TCR breadth.

Treatment given: around 19 received Ad26.COV2.S at low or high dose, single or two shots; 5 received placebo; per-sample allocation not given. Each sample was drawn 63 days after the first injection (of vaccine or placebo). Worth noting for this clone: The antigen is undetermined.

V shed 5 bases, J shed 0 bases, and the junction held 13 bases outside the gene matches. CDR3 length equals 19 residues. Germline V lookup: CDR1 MDHEN, CDR2 SYDVKM. Only in-frame clones appear in the TCRdb table, and some are missing; sequencing was by immunoSEQ multiplex PCR. The repertoire consists of about 480,000 clones, with approximately 88% occurring once and the leading ten covering more than 10%. The clonotype was recovered from a person between 18 and 60 years old who received the Ad26.COV2.S COVID-19 vaccine or a placebo. The sequences come from peripheral blood, collected in a trial of Ad26.COV2.S vaccine versus placebo. The chain combines TRBV28 with TRBJ1-6; the match to TRBD1 covers 7 bases. The CDR3 sequence is CASSPGQPMPRSYNSPLHF. The CDR3 region has the DNA TGTGCCAGCAGTCCGGGACAGCCGATGCCTCGCTCCTATAATTCACCCCTCCACTTT.